The rows below give T cell receptor beta chains drawn from one sample of a study of blood T cell repertoires in COVID-19. The method was immunoSEQ multiplex PCR; TCRdb's version includes in-frame clones alone and lacks a portion of them. The sample holds 190,000 or so clones, approximately 90% seen once. Input material: PBMCs or T cells enriched from blood (not recorded which). The receptors derive from a woman in her twenties or thirties who had recovered from COVID-19. CDR3s include the opening cysteine and the closing phenylalanine or tryptophan. A D gene is named only where the DNA matches it firmly. Clone size is not always given. Where it is, it says once, few, many or a class for expanded clones.

v_call	d_call	clone_size	j_call	cdr3_aa
TRBV18	-	-	TRBJ1-1	CASSPIGSAEAFF
TRBV15	TRBD1	-	TRBJ2-5	CATSRVRDRAGETQYF
TRBV18	-	-	TRBJ1-1	CASSPPMNTEAFF
TRBV5-1	-	-	TRBJ2-3	CASSLAGDTQYF
TRBV19	-	-	TRBJ2-1	CASSMEVGEQFF
TRBV11-3	-	-	TRBJ1-2	CASSPERTDYGYTF
TRBV2	-	-	TRBJ1-6	CASSYRDPDSPLHF
TRBV3-1/TRBV3-2	-	-	TRBJ1-5	CASSHDDSLNQPQHF
TRBV19	-	once	TRBJ2-2	CASNRASGELFF
TRBV13	-	-	TRBJ1-2	CASSLETETNYGYTF
TRBV9	-	once	TRBJ1-1	CASSVSQNTEAFF
TRBV9	-	-	TRBJ2-5	CASSVLGGTQGETQYF
TRBV18	TRBD1	-	TRBJ1-2	CASSLTGTGDGYTF
TRBV30	-	-	TRBJ1-3	CAFQLGDTIYF
TRBV7-9	-	-	TRBJ1-1	CASSGGSLANTEAFF
TRBV10-3	TRBD1	-	TRBJ1-1	CAISESTDRFMNTEAFF
TRBV27	-	-	TRBJ1-6	CASSLTGPIYSSSYNSPLHF
TRBV3-1/TRBV3-2	TRBD1	-	TRBJ1-2	CASSLGQDINYGYTF
TRBV9	TRBD1	few	TRBJ1-1	CASSVGTGFGETEAFF
TRBV6-5	-	-	TRBJ1-2	CASRRGGGYGYTF
TRBV12-3/TRBV12-4	-	-	TRBJ1-1	CASSLVGNTEAFF
TRBV9	TRBD1	-	TRBJ1-2	CASSPRQGVYGYTF
TRBV10-3	-	-	TRBJ1-1	CAISQGTRNSNTEAFF
TRBV6-2/TRBV6-3	-	-	TRBJ1-2	CASSKDGNYGYTF
TRBV19	-	once	TRBJ1-2	CASSIQILYGYTF
TRBV2	TRBD1	-	TRBJ2-6	CASSSRDRGSSGANVLTF
TRBV11-3	-	-	TRBJ1-4	CASSLRGSGSATNEKLFF
TRBV6-4	-	-	TRBJ1-1	CASSPTGLNTEAFF
TRBV5-4	-	-	TRBJ1-6	CASSFFGGLYNSPLHF
TRBV21-1	-	once	TRBJ2-7	CASRGLAASYEQYF
TRBV6-2/TRBV6-3	-	-	TRBJ1-2	CASSQDSFYTF
TRBV19	-	-	TRBJ2-7	CASSTPGMIYEQYF
TRBV11-3	-	-	TRBJ1-1	CASSADSQGSEAFF
TRBV18	-	-	TRBJ1-3	CASSSSKTGGDSGNTIYF
TRBV11-3	-	-	TRBJ1-1	CASSLAGQTGAFF
TRBV30	TRBD1	-	TRBJ1-2	CAWSEGQGQSNYGYTF
TRBV9	TRBD2	-	TRBJ2-3	CASSVLERGGWDTQYF
TRBV19	TRBD2	many	TRBJ2-1	CASSLANSGGSYNEQFF
TRBV2	-	-	TRBJ1-2	CASRPGSYGYTF
TRBV7-9	-	-	TRBJ1-2	CASSHPQVTF
TRBV5-4	TRBD1	-	TRBJ1-6	CASSAGQDYNSPLHF
TRBV9	TRBD1	-	TRBJ2-7	CASSPRQGGIYEQYF
TRBV6-1	TRBD2	-	TRBJ2-7	CASSATSGRPTYEQYF
TRBV27	TRBD1	-	TRBJ1-4	CASSFLDRAPNEKLFF
TRBV10-3	-	-	TRBJ1-1	CAMRDRSNTEAFF
TRBV2	-	-	TRBJ1-1	CASLAAGGNTEAFF
TRBV4-3	TRBD2	once	TRBJ2-7	CASSQEPPVTSGGFYEQYF
TRBV27	TRBD2	-	TRBJ2-2	CASSWLAGRTGELFF
TRBV6-5	TRBD1	-	TRBJ1-4	CASSSDRGLSKLFF
TRBV19	TRBD1	-	TRBJ2-5	CASSTMREDRGETQYF
TRBV21-1	-	-	TRBJ2-3	CASILPLLETSGGSTDTQYF
TRBV27	-	-	TRBJ2-7	CASSLRRTGYAYEQYF
TRBV2	TRBD1	-	TRBJ2-2	CASRDLRGLNTGELFF
TRBV30	TRBD1	-	TRBJ2-2	CAWSDRGTTGELFF